This section outlines one T cell receptor (beta chain) sequence together with its context. The length of the CDR3 is 12 residues. V lost 4 bases to trimming and J lost 4 bases, with 4 bases between them. This sample is drawn from a study of blood T cell repertoires in COVID-19. Study summary: Sites in the United States, Italy and Spain provided acute and convalescent COVID-19 samples. Sample material is recorded as cDNA or gDNA derived from T cells, B-cell-depleted T cells, or PBMCs.

Measured with immunoSEQ multiplex PCR; TCRdb has only the in-frame clones, and not every one. The table lists 98,000 or so clones, roughly four fifths of them singletons, with about 5% in the top ten. Sample: peripheral blood. The TCR originated in a man in his fifties or sixties with acute or convalescent COVID-19. This chain links TRBV12-3 or TRBV12-4 with TRBJ2-2; D unclear. The CDR3 sequence is CASSSSTGELFF. The CDR3, as DNA: TGTGCCAGCAGTTCCTCCACCGGGGAGCTGTTTTTT.